This T cell receptor beta chain comes out of a study of shared clonotypes between healthy human individuals. Study-level points and caveats: Estimated clonotype richness was generally higher in naive than memory subsets.

Of note for this clone: The target antigen is unknown.

V was shortened by 0 bases and J by 0 bases, with 9 bases between the two germline ends. The CDR3 sequence is 16 residues long. Profiling relied on immunoSEQ multiplex PCR, and the TCRdb table lists in-frame clones only, not all of them. Seen here are about 2 million clones, 90% to 95% observed once, and the top ten hold about 0.13%. This TCR was sampled from a man between 18 and 35 years old in good health. J is TRBJ2-4 and V is TRBV23-1; no firm D call. TRBV23-1 is marked as an open reading frame, function uncertain. The specimen was naive CD4+ T cells sorted from blood. This sample's subset: CD45RA+ positively selected. CDR3 DNA: TGCGCCAGCAGTCAATCTCGTTGGCCAGCCAAAAACATTCAGTACTTC. Amino acid sequence: CASSQSRWPAKNIQYF.